A selection of T cell receptor beta chains follows, all from one sample in a study of CD8 T cells in ankylosing spondylitis. TCRdb re-called the 5' RACE reads with MiXCR, one entry per CDR3 protein. There are under 150,000 distinct CDR3 sequences in the sample; approximately 17% occur only once, and roughly a third lies in the top ten. What was sequenced was blood, either unsorted or a sorted T cell fraction (not recorded which). These receptors were collected from a male donor with ankylosing spondylitis. The CDR3 runs from the conserved cysteine through the conserved F or W. Each record gives: D gene, J gene, clone size, V gene, CDR3 DNA, CDR3 protein. The D gene is left open where the match is weak. For some rows the clone size is stated as once, few or many, or as a class when expanded; others skip it.

D: NA; J: TRBJ2-1; size: NA; V: TRBV7-3; DNA: TGTGCCAGCAGCTTAGTGGGAGAAGCAAACAATGAGCAGTTCTTC; CDR3: CASSLVGEANNEQFF
D: NA; J: TRBJ1-1; size: few; V: TRBV27; DNA: TGTGCCAGCAGCCCCCCCGGGGGGTTTCCCACTGAAGCTTTCTTT; CDR3: CASSPPGGFPTEAFF
D: NA; J: TRBJ2-3; size: few; V: TRBV28; DNA: TGTGCCAGCAGCTACCCGACCCTGGCCGGGGGAGACACAGATACGCAGTATTTT; CDR3: CASSYPTLAGGDTDTQYF
D: TRBD2; J: TRBJ2-1; size: NA; V: TRBV27; DNA: TGTGCCAGCAGCTTCGGACTAGCAGCCTACAATGAGCAGTTCTTC; CDR3: CASSFGLAAYNEQFF
D: NA; J: TRBJ2-1; size: NA; V: TRBV27; DNA: TGTGCCAGCAGTGGTCCGTCTGAGCAGTTCTTC; CDR3: CASSGPSEQFF
D: TRBD1; J: TRBJ1-1; size: few; V: TRBV6-5; DNA: TGTGCCAGCAGTTACTCGCTTCTTGGGACAGTCGATGAAGCTTTCTTT; CDR3: CASSYSLLGTVDEAFF
D: NA; J: TRBJ2-5; size: NA; V: TRBV4-1; DNA: TGCGCCAGCAGCCAAGGAGTTTGGCGGGGAAACTCCCAAGAGACCCAGTACTTC; CDR3: CASSQGVWRGNSQETQYF
D: NA; J: TRBJ2-1; size: NA; V: TRBV20-1; DNA: TGCAGTGCTAGGGTGTCTGAGGGCGCCAACTTCTACAATGAGCAGTTCTTC; CDR3: CSARVSEGANFYNEQFF
D: NA; J: TRBJ2-7; size: few; V: TRBV6-5; DNA: TGTGCCAGCAGTTACAGGGGGTCAGCCGAGCAGTACTTC; CDR3: CASSYRGSAEQYF
D: NA; J: TRBJ2-7; size: few; V: TRBV4-1; DNA: TGCGCCAGCAGCCACCCCGGGACTGGAAACTACGAGCAGTACTTC; CDR3: CASSHPGTGNYEQYF
D: NA; J: TRBJ2-1; size: many; V: TRBV4-1; DNA: TGCGCCAGCAGCCAAGGGAATGAGCAGTTCTTC; CDR3: CASSQGNEQFF
D: TRBD2; J: TRBJ2-7; size: many; V: TRBV27; DNA: TGTGCCAGCAGTTTATCCACTAGCGACTACGAGCAGTACTTC; CDR3: CASSLSTSDYEQYF
D: NA; J: TRBJ2-1; size: NA; V: TRBV19; DNA: TGTGCCAGTAGTATAAACGGTGAGCAGTTCTTC; CDR3: CASSINGEQFF
D: NA; J: TRBJ2-7; size: few; V: TRBV20-1; DNA: TGCAGTGCAAGGCCAGGGGCGGACTACGAGCAGTACTTC; CDR3: CSARPGADYEQYF
D: TRBD1; J: TRBJ2-1; size: few; V: TRBV18; DNA: TGTGCCAGCTCACCCATAGACAGGGCCCATGAGCAGTTCTTC; CDR3: CASSPIDRAHEQFF
D: NA; J: TRBJ2-1; size: NA; V: TRBV4-3; DNA: TGCGCCAGCAGCCAAAGGAGCGGAACTTCCTACAATGAGCAGTTCTTC; CDR3: CASSQRSGTSYNEQFF
D: NA; J: TRBJ2-5; size: NA; V: TRBV7-9; DNA: TGTGCCATTTTTCCGGGAATTGGACAAGAGACCCAGTACTTC; CDR3: CAIFPGIGQETQYF
D: NA; J: TRBJ2-3; size: NA; V: TRBV7-7; DNA: TGTGCCAGCAGCTTGCGATGGACAGGCACAGATACGCAGTATTTT; CDR3: CASSLRWTGTDTQYF
D: NA; J: TRBJ2-1; size: NA; V: TRBV20-1; DNA: TGCAGTGCTAACGGACCGACATGGATTGAGCAGTTCTTC; CDR3: CSANGPTWIEQFF
D: TRBD1; J: TRBJ1-5; size: few; V: TRBV6-2/TRBV6-3; DNA: TGTGCCAGCAGTTACCTGGGACAGGGACAGCCCCAGCATTTT; CDR3: CASSYLGQGQPQHF
D: NA; J: TRBJ2-3; size: few; V: TRBV11-1; DNA: TGTGCCAGCAGCTCAAGCTGGCAGAGCACAGATACGCAGTATTTT; CDR3: CASSSSWQSTDTQYF
D: TRBD1; J: TRBJ1-1; size: few; V: TRBV28; DNA: TGTGCCAGCAGTTTCGGGACAGGGTCGGTTGAAGCTTTCTTT; CDR3: CASSFGTGSVEAFF
D: NA; J: TRBJ1-5; size: NA; V: TRBV27; DNA: TGTGCCAGCAGTCCCGGGACACGCAGCAATCAGCCCCAGCATTTT; CDR3: CASSPGTRSNQPQHF
D: NA; J: TRBJ2-3; size: NA; V: TRBV19; DNA: TGTGCCAGTAGTATAAAACCGGATACGCAGTATTTT; CDR3: CASSIKPDTQYF
D: TRBD2; J: TRBJ2-1; size: NA; V: TRBV20-1; DNA: TGCAGTGCTAGAGGCGGGGGTCACTCCTACAATGAGCAGTTCTTC; CDR3: CSARGGGHSYNEQFF
D: NA; J: TRBJ2-7; size: many; V: TRBV7-2; DNA: TGTGCCAGCAGTCCGGCTTCCTACGAGCAGTACTTC; CDR3: CASSPASYEQYF
D: NA; J: TRBJ2-2; size: NA; V: TRBV9; DNA: TGTGCCAGCAGCGTAGGGCCCTCCGACGTAGCCGGGGAGCTGTTTTTT; CDR3: CASSVGPSDVAGELFF
D: NA; J: TRBJ1-1; size: many; V: TRBV29-1; DNA: TGCAGCGTTGACCGGCTCACTGAAGCTTTCTTT; CDR3: CSVDRLTEAFF
D: NA; J: TRBJ2-2; size: NA; V: TRBV24-1; DNA: TGTGCCACCAGTGATTTGCAGAACACCGGGGAGCTGTTTTTT; CDR3: CATSDLQNTGELFF
D: NA; J: TRBJ2-7; size: NA; V: TRBV4-1; DNA: TGCGCCAGCAGCCAACTACGGGAGATTCATTACGAGCAGTACTTC; CDR3: CASSQLREIHYEQYF
D: NA; J: TRBJ1-5; size: few; V: TRBV12-3/TRBV12-4; DNA: TGTGCCAGCAGCCCCCTCTGGGGCAATCAGCCCCAGCATTTT; CDR3: CASSPLWGNQPQHF
D: TRBD2; J: TRBJ2-7; size: few; V: TRBV12-5; DNA: TGTGCTAGTGGCCTAGACCCGGGGGGGAGGGTGTCCTACGAGCAGTACTTC; CDR3: CASGLDPGGRVSYEQYF
D: NA; J: TRBJ1-1; size: few; V: TRBV5-6; DNA: TGTGCCAGCAGCCACTCCGGACAGTTGAACACTGAAGCTTTCTTT; CDR3: CASSHSGQLNTEAFF
D: NA; J: TRBJ2-1; size: many; V: TRBV5-1; DNA: TGCGCCAGCAGCTTGTCCGGGAGTGGGTACAATGAGCAGTTCTTC; CDR3: CASSLSGSGYNEQFF
D: NA; J: TRBJ2-7; size: few; V: TRBV20-1; DNA: TGCAGTGCTAGAGATAATTCGGAGCTCCCCTACGAGCAGTACTTC; CDR3: CSARDNSELPYEQYF
D: TRBD1; J: TRBJ2-7; size: once; V: TRBV7-9; DNA: TGTGCCAGCAGCACTTACCGGGACAGCTACGAGCAGTACTTC; CDR3: CASSTYRDSYEQYF
D: NA; J: TRBJ2-4; size: NA; V: TRBV6-2/TRBV6-3; DNA: TGTGCCAGCAGTTCTCGTTTGGGGGGGACAGGAAGGAACATTCAGTACTTC; CDR3: CASSSRLGGTGRNIQYF
D: TRBD2; J: TRBJ2-7; size: few; V: TRBV7-9; DNA: TGTGCCAGCAGCTTGTGGCTAGCGGGAAACGAGCAGTACTTC; CDR3: CASSLWLAGNEQYF
D: TRBD2; J: TRBJ2-1; size: many; V: TRBV6-1; DNA: TGTGCCAGCAGTGAACTAGCGGGAGGAGGAGATGAGCAGTTCTTC; CDR3: CASSELAGGGDEQFF
D: NA; J: TRBJ1-1; size: NA; V: TRBV20-1; DNA: TGCAGTGCTAGATGGTCTGGGGCTGAAGCTTTCTTT; CDR3: CSARWSGAEAFF
D: TRBD1; J: TRBJ1-1; size: NA; V: TRBV27; DNA: TGTGCCAGCAGTTCGGACAGGGGGCTCCTGGGGACTGAAGCTTTCTTT; CDR3: CASSSDRGLLGTEAFF
D: NA; J: TRBJ2-5; size: many; V: TRBV29-1; DNA: TGCAGCGCGGAAGACTCACCGGGACACCGGAGGAAGACCCAGTACTTC; CDR3: CSAEDSPGHRRKTQYF
D: NA; J: TRBJ1-2; size: NA; V: TRBV7-9; DNA: TGTGCCAGCAGCTCTAGCCGATTGGGGGGCTACACCTTC; CDR3: CASSSSRLGGYTF
D: NA; J: TRBJ2-7; size: NA; V: TRBV7-9; DNA: TGTGCCAGCAGCTTAGTCCCGGGGGAGCAGTACTTC; CDR3: CASSLVPGEQYF
D: NA; J: TRBJ2-5; size: many; V: TRBV12-3/TRBV12-4; DNA: TGTGCCAGCAGCGATGACCCATCAACGGAGACCCAGTACTTC; CDR3: CASSDDPSTETQYF
D: NA; J: TRBJ1-6; size: few; V: TRBV27; DNA: TGTGCCAGCAGCTTAGGACCGGGAACCCGGATTGAGGGTTCACCCCTCCACTTT; CDR3: CASSLGPGTRIEGSPLHF
D: TRBD2; J: TRBJ2-1; size: NA; V: TRBV6-2/TRBV6-3; DNA: TGTGCCAGCAGTCCTTTAGCGGGAGGGTCCTACAATGAGCAGTTCTTC; CDR3: CASSPLAGGSYNEQFF
D: TRBD2; J: TRBJ2-5; size: few; V: TRBV5-1; DNA: TGCGCCAGCAGACCGTTAGCGGGAGATTTCCAAGAGACCCAGTACTTC; CDR3: CASRPLAGDFQETQYF